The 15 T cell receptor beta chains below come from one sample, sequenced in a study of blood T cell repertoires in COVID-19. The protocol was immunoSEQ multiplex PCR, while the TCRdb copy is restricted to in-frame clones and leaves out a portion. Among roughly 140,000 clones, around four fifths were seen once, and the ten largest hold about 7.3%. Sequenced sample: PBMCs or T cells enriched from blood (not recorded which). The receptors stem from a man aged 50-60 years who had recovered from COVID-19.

The CDR3 coding sequence is TGTGCCAGCAGCTCTGGACTGAGCTCCTACGAGCAGTACTTC. It translates to CASSSGLSSYEQYF. The chain joins TRBV11-3 to TRBJ2-7, with a weak D call TRBD2 (5 bases). Deletions cut 4 bases from V and 0 bases from J, with 10 bases between. Germline lookup yields CDR1 SGHNT and CDR2 YENEEA. This CDR3 has 14 amino acids.

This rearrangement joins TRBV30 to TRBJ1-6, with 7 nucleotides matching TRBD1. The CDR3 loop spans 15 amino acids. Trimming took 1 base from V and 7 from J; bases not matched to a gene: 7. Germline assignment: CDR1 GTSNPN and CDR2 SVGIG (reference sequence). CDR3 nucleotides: TGTGCCTGGAGTGAACAGGGGCTAGGCAATTCACCCCTCCACTTT. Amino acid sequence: CAWSEQGLGNSPLHF.

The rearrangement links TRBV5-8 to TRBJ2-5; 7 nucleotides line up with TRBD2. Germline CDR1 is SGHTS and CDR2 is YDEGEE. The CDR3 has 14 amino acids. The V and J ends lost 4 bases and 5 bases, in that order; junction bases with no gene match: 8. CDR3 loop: CASSTGLVQETQYF. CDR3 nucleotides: TGTGCCAGCAGCACCGGACTAGTCCAGGAGACCCAGTACTTC.

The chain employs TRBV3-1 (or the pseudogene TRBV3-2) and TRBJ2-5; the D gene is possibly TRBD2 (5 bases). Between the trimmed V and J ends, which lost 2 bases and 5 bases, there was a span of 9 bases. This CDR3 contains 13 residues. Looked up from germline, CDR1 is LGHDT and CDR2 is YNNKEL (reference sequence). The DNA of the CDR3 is TGTGCCAGCAGCCAACGGGGTGGGGAGACCCAGTACTTC. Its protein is CASSQRGGETQYF.

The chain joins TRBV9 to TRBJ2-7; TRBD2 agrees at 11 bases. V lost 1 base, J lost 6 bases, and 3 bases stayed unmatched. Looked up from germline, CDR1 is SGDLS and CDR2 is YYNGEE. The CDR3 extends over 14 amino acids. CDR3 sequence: CASSVSGTSGEQYF. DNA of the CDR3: TGTGCCAGCAGCGTATCCGGGACTAGCGGCGAGCAGTACTTC.

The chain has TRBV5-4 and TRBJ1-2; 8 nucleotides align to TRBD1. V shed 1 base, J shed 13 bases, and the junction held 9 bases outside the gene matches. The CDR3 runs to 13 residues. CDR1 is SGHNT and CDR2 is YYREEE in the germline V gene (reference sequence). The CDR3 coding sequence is TGTGCCAGCAGCTTGAGGACAGGGTCCGGTGGCACCTTC. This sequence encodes CASSLRTGSGGTF.

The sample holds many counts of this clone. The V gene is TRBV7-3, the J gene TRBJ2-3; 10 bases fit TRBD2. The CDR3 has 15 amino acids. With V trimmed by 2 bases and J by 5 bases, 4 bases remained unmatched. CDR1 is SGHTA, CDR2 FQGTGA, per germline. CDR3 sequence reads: CASSLERGGLDTQYF. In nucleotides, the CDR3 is TGTGCCAGCAGCTTAGAGCGGGGGGGCCTAGATACGCAGTATTTT.

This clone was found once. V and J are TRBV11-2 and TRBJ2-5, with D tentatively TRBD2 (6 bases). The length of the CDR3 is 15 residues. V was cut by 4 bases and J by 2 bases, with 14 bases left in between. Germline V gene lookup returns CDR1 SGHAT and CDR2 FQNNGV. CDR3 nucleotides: TGTGCCAGCAGCTCCGACGGACTATTGCAAGAGACCCAGTACTTC. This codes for CASSSDGLLQETQYF.

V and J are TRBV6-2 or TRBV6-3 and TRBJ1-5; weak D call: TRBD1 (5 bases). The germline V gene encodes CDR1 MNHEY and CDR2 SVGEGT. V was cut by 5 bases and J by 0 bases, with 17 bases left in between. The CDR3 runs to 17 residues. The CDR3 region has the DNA TGTGCCAGCAGTAACGGGCAGGGCGTACGTAGCAATCAGCCCCAGCATTTT. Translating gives CASSNGQGVRSNQPQHF.

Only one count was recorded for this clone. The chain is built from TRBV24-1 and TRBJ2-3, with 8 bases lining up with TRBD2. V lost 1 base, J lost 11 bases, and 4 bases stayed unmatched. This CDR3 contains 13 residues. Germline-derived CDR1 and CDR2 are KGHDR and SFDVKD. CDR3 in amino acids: CATSDFSGEGQYF. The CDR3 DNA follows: TGTGCCACCAGTGATTTTAGCGGGGAGGGGCAGTATTTT.

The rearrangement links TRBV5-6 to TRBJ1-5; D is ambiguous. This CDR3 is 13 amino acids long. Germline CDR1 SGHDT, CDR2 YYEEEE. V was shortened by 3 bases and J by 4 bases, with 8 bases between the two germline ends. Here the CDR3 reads CASSWSRNQPQHF. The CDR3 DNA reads TGTGCCAGCAGCTGGTCGAGGAATCAGCCCCAGCATTTT. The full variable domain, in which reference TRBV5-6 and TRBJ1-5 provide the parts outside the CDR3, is DAGVTQSPTHLIKTRGQQVTLRCSPKSGHDTVSWYQQALGQGPQFIFQYYEEEERQRGNFPDRFSGHQFPNYSSELNVNALLLGDSALYLCASSWSRNQPQHFGDGTRLSIL.

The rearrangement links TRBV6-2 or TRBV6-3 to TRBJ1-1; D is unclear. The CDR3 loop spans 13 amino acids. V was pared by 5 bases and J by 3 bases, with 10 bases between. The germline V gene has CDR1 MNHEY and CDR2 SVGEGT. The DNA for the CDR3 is TGTGCCAGCAGTATGACACTTTACACTGAAGCTTTCTTT. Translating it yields CASSMTLYTEAFF.

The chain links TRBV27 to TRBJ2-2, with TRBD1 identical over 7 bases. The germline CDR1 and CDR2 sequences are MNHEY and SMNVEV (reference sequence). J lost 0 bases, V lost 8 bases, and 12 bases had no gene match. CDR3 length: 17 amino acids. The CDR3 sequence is CASGNRGPQTNTGELFF. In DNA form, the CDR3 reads TGTGCCAGCGGCAACAGGGGCCCCCAAACGAACACCGGGGAGCTGTTTTTT.

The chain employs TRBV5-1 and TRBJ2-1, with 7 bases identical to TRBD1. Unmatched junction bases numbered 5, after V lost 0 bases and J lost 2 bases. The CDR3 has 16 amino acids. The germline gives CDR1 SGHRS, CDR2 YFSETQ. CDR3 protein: CASSLETGRTYNEQFF. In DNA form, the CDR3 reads TGCGCCAGCAGCTTGGAGACAGGGAGAACCTACAATGAGCAGTTCTTC.

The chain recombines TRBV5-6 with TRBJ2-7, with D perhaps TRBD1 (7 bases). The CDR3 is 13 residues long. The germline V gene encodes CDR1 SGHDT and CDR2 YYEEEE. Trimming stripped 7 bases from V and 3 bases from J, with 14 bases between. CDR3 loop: CASEAGGGYEQYF. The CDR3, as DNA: TGTGCCAGCGAGGCAGGGGGAGGCTACGAGCAGTACTTC.